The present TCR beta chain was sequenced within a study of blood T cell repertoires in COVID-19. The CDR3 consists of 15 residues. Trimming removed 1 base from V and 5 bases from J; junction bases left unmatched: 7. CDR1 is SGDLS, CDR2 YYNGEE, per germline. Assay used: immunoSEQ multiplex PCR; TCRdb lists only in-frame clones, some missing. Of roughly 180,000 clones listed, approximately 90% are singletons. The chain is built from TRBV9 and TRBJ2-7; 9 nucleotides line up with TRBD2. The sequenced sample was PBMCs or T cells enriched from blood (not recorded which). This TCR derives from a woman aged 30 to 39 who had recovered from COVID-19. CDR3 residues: CASSVNPSGIDEQYF. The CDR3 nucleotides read TGTGCCAGCAGCGTAAACCCTAGCGGGATAGACGAGCAGTACTTC.